The clone carrying this T cell receptor beta chain was seen ten or more times. The sample is drawn from a study of CD8 T cells in ankylosing spondylitis. The CDR3 covers 14 residues. From germline, CDR1 is ENHRY and CDR2 SYGVKD. Trimming stripped 8 bases from V and 12 bases from J, with 23 bases between. TCRdb used MiXCR to reprocess the 5' RACE reads, holding one entry per CDR3 protein. Of about 36,000 distinct CDR3 sequences listed, 10% to 15% are singletons. The chain recombines TRBV10-3 with TRBJ2-1; D could derive from TRBD1 or TRBD2 (7 bases each). The receptor comes from a male donor with ankylosing spondylitis. Sequences were obtained from synovial fluid, either unsorted or a sorted T cell fraction (not recorded which). The CDR3 spells CAIQAGQPAMRQFF. In DNA, the CDR3 is TGTGCCATCCAAGCGGGACAGCCTGCCATGAGGCAGTTCTTC.